Reported below is one TCR beta chain. The antigen is unknown. This sample is part of a study of T cells in localized non-small cell lung cancer. Between the trimmed V and J ends, which lost 5 bases and 13 bases, there was a span of 18 bases. The CDR3 totals 14 residues. The germline V gene encodes CDR1 SGHAT and CDR2 FQNNGV. Points from the study as a whole: Appearances in adjacent lung were noted for a median 57 of the top 100 tumor clones. The greatest T cell clonality was found in uninvolved adjacent lung (higher than in tumor). Higher adjacent-lung clonality was associated with shorter survival. Heterogeneity cannot be ruled out, as sequencing used one tumor region only.

Libraries were prepared by immunoSEQ multiplex PCR; TCRdb keeps only in-frame clonotypes and omits some of them. The sample shows 35,000 or so clones, 70% to 90% of them seen only once. This receptor was identified in a woman aged 35 to 70 with stage I lung adenocarcinoma. The chain combines TRBV11-2 with TRBJ1-6, with a possible D match to TRBD1 (5 bases). The starting material was peripheral blood, obtained before any cancer treatment. The DNA of the CDR3 is TGTGCCAGCAGCAACTTCGGGACTCCGCTGCCCCTCCACTTT. It translates to CASSNFGTPLPLHF.